This T cell receptor beta chain was retrieved from a study of CD8+ T cells in alopecia areata (dated by TCRdb to 2016 to 2018). Regarding the complete study: The treated patients, all with moderate-to-severe alopecia areata, were enrolled in an open-label pilot trial of oral tofacitinib given at 5 to 10 mg twice daily. Patients received tofacitinib for 6 to 18 months and were then followed off drug for 6 months to check for delayed response and recurrence. RNA was obtained with the PAXgene miRNA kit for fixed scalp, the miRNeasy kit for PBMCs, and the RNeasy kit for mouse skin. Biopsies were taken from tofacitinib-treated patients at baseline and again at 4 and 24 weeks into treatment, and several of those patients also had a later scalp biopsy. In both human patients and the C3H/HeJ mouse model, the study applied high-throughput TCRbeta sequencing to look at T cell clonal expansion in alopecia areata. In humans, TCRbeta sequencing was performed on scalp tissue and on sorted CD4+ and CD8+ peripheral blood T cells from healthy controls and from patients with patchy or totalis/universalis alopecia areata. TCRbeta CDR3 regions were amplified by immunoSEQ multiplex PCR using 35 Vbeta forward and 13 Jbeta reverse primers. Clonality in the scalp was compared among normal scalp (n=4), patchy alopecia areata scalp (n=8), and alopecia totalis/universalis scalp (n=8).

In the case of this clone: There is no known antigen for this receptor. The input lacks base qualities; no much larger clone sits a single base away.

Library generation was performed with the immunoSEQ multiplex PCR assay. RNA was extracted from all samples and reverse transcribed into cDNA, which served as template for TCR sequencing. SuperScript III was used to make first-strand cDNA, primed with a 2:1 mix of oligo-dT and random hexamers. Amplification bias was assessed with a synthetic immune receptor repertoire, and residual bias was removed computationally. Per the original workflow: After raw reads were preprocessed to remove errors, the CDR3 was defined following IMGT conventions as running from the conserved cysteine to phenylalanine. Clonality was computed as 1 minus the Shannon entropy, with the entropy normalized by log2 of the number of productive unique TCRs. CD4 or CD8 identity of scalp clones was inferred by cross-referencing scalp TCRbeta sequences with sorted blood CD4 and CD8 repertoires. TCRdb obtained this table from immuneACCESS and retained in-frame rearrangements with V and J assigned. These tables miss some clones; where compared with another copy, unresolved V genes account for less than half of the shortfall, and the remainder is unexplained. V and J calls and clone size are those listed in that table; D and trimming were worked out from the DNA. For this sample the table gives fewer than 200,000 clones, of which 59% were detected only once. The biggest ten clones account for over 12% of the sample.

The label giving this sample's time point can be read as: baseline before oral tofacitinib. Peripheral blood and lesional scalp punch biopsies were obtained from patients with alopecia areata. After PBMCs were isolated by density centrifugation and stained for CD3, CD4 and CD8, a FACSAria was used to sort CD4+ and CD8+ T cells. Overall study results and their limits: Shared TCR sequences between patients were less evident than in mice, which may be partly attributable to HLA diversity in the patient population. Higher clonality and more expanded CD8+ clones were observed in lesional scalp than in normal scalp, particularly in alopecia totalis/universalis, a finding suggestive of antigenic drive. Unlike mouse skin, where gammadelta T cells dominate, normal human skin contains resident alphabeta T cells that get sequenced too, which complicates analysis of the scalp TCR repertoire.

This receptor was taken from a human donor with alopecia areata. Sequenced here: CD4+ T cells sorted from blood, sampled at week 0.

The CDR3 protein: CASSLTGTAHSGYTF. In nucleotide form, the sequence is TGTGCCAGCAGCCTAACCGGGACAGCGCATTCTGGCTACACCTTC. The chain links TRBV7-9 with TRBJ1-2; TRBD1 fits 7 bases in the junction. Clipping removes 5 bases from V and 7 bases from J, with 13 as the unmatched junction base count. CDR1 and CDR2 (SEHNR, FQNEAQ) derive from the germline V gene (reference sequence). The CDR3 contains 15 residues, cysteine and phenylalanine counted. The read is trimmed to its CDR3 DNA, 45 bases read in frame from base 1.